The entry below gives a single T cell receptor (beta chain) sequence along with its context. In its sample, this clonotype was seen a few times. Its target antigen remains unknown. No much larger clonotype is one base removed from it; base qualities were not supplied. The sample's time point, from its label and the paper: healthy volunteer bleed at 6 weeks. Unfractionated whole blood was collected in Tempus Blood RNA tubes, and total RNA was extracted from that blood. As TCR sequencing controls, a handful of healthy volunteers were used, with blood taken at day 0, 2 weeks and 6 weeks. This entry belongs to a study of human T cells and chemical hapten exposure (dated by TCRdb to the early 2020s). For context, the study as a whole: The libraries were sequenced as a pool, and the TCR yield per sample differed mostly because of small variations in library volumes within the pool. The study tracked peripheral blood TCR repertoire changes in vivo during primary and secondary sensitization to the hapten diphenylcyclopropenone (DPC) in alopecia patients. From each blood RNA sample, both TCR alpha and TCR beta chains were sequenced.

Overall study results and their limits: DPC sensitization did not change the number of TCRs with a frequency above 1 in 1000, and there was no evidence of changes in global repertoire structure. After repeated subsampling, the strength of the expansion versus patch-test correlation and the threshold at which it became significant changed.

The CDR3 covers 16 residues, taking in both the cysteine and the phenylalanine. Only the CDR3 region is kept as DNA, spanning 48 bases read in frame from base 1. V and J are trimmed by 5 bases and 4 bases, and the gene matches miss 10 bases of the junction. Receptor libraries were prepared by RACE. The sequencing machine was a NextSeq 500. During library preparation, unique molecular identifiers were attached to individual cDNA molecules so that TCRs could be counted in a quantitative, reproducible way. Per the authors' processing: The median number of TCRs per sample was some 100,000, ranging from roughly 20,000 to 690,600. V, J and CDR3 annotation of the TCR reads was performed with the Decombinator software suite. For PS versus PT1 abundance plots, all samples were subsampled to the same number of TCRs (28,000). TCRs were defined as expanded if absent before sensitization and observed at least eight times at the 2-week time point. In-frame beta chains were kept once TCRdb had trimmed the public reads at Q25 with fastp and called clones with MiXCR. Every CDR3 protein is listed once, alongside the most common genes and DNA of its rows. TCRdb assigned the V and J calls; the authors' analysis was not used. The sample profile shows about 77,000 distinct CDR3 sequences; about 8.6% of them were found once. The ten largest clones take up roughly 1.5% of the sample.

The TCR originated in a female donor in good health. Some clones in this sample may be carry-over from other donors' samples. Here the chain combines TRBV12-3 or TRBV12-4 and TRBJ1-4, and 7 bases in between align with TRBD1. Sequenced: whole blood. The DNA is as follows: TGTGCCAGCAGTCAACAGGGGTCTACTCTTAATGAAAAACTGTTTTTT. This yields the protein CASSQQGSTLNEKLFF.